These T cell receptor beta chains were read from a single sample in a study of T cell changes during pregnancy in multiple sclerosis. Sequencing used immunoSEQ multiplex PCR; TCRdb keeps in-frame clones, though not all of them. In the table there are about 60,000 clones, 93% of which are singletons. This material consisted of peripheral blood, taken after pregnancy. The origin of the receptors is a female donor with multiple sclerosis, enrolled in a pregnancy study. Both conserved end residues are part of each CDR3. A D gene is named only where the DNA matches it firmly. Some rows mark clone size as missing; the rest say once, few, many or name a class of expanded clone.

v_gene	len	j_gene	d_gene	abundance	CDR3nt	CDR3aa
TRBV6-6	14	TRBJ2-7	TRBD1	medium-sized	TGTGCCAGCAGTTCTGGACAGGGGACCTACGAGCAGTACTTC	CASSSGQGTYEQYF
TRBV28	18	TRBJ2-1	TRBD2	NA	TGTGCCAGCAGTCCTCAATCCGTCCTAGCGGGAGTTACGAATGAGCAGTTCTTC	CASSPQSVLAGVTNEQFF
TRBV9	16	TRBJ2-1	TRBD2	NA	TGTGCCAGCAGCGGATTAGGGACTAGCGGGAGGAATGAGCAGTTCTTC	CASSGLGTSGRNEQFF
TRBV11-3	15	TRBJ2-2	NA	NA	TGTGCCAGCAGCCCAGGGGGGCCCTACACCGGGGAGCTGTTTTTT	CASSPGGPYTGELFF
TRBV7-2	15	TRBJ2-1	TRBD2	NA	TGTGCCAGCAGCTCCGGACTAGCGGTTAACAATGAGCAGTTCTTC	CASSSGLAVNNEQFF
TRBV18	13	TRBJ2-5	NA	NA	TGTGCCAGCTCACCGAGGACTTGGGAGACCCAGTACTTC	CASSPRTWETQYF
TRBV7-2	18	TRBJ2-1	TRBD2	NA	TGTGCCAGCAGCCGGCGGGTTAGCGGGAGAAGCTCCTACAATGAGCAGTTCTTC	CASSRRVSGRSSYNEQFF
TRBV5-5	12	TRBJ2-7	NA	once	TGTGCCAGCAGCTTGGACAGCTTAATTCAGTACTTC	CASSLDSLIQYF
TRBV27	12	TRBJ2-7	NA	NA	TGTGCCAGCAGTTCTCGTGTTTCCGAGCAGTACTTC	CASSSRVSEQYF
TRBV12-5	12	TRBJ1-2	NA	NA	TGTGCTAGTGGTTCCGGACAGACGTTCTCCACCTTC	CASGSGQTFSTF
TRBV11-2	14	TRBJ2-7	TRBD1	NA	TGTGCCAGCAGCTCAGGACAGGTAGCATACGAGCAGTACTTC	CASSSGQVAYEQYF
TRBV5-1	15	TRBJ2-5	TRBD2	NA	TGCGCCAGCGGGGAACGGGGACTAAGGGAAGAGACCCAGTACTTC	CASGERGLREETQYF
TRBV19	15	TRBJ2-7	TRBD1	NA	TGTGCCAGTAGTGCGGACAGGGGACCGTCGGAAGAGCAGTACTTC	CASSADRGPSEEQYF
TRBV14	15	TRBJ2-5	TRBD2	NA	TGTGCCAGCAGCCAAGACGGACTAGCGGTAGAGACCCAGTACTTC	CASSQDGLAVETQYF
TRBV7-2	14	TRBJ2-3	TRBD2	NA	TGTGCCAGCAGCTTGGGACTAGCGACAGATACGCAGTATTTT	CASSLGLATDTQYF
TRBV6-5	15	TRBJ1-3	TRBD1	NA	TGTGCCAGCAGCCTAGCGACAGGGGGAGGAAACACCATATATTTT	CASSLATGGGNTIYF
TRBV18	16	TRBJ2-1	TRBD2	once	TGTGCCAGCTCACCCCCCTTGGGCGGGAGGGCGAATGAGCAGTTCTTC	CASSPPLGGRANEQFF
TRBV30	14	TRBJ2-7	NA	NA	TGTGCCTGGAGGCCCTGGGGCGGTAAGGTCGAGCAGTACTTC	CAWRPWGGKVEQYF
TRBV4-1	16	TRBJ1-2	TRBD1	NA	TGCGCCAGCAGCCAATCGGACTCTACAGGGGCGGAGGGCTACACCTTC	CASSQSDSTGAEGYTF
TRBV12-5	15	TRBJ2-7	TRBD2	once	TGTGCTAGTGGTTTGGTTATAGCGGGAGGGTACGAGCAGTACTTC	CASGLVIAGGYEQYF
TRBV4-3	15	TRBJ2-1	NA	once	TGCGCCAGCAGCCAAGTTGGGGGCTCGTACAATGAGCAGTTCTTC	CASSQVGGSYNEQFF
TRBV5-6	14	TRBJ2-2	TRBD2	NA	TGTGCCGCTTCCCTTTTAGCGGGCACCGGGGAGCTGTTTTTT	CAASLLAGTGELFF
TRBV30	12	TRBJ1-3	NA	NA	TGTGCCTGGAGTGTACTTGGAAACACCATATATTTT	CAWSVLGNTIYF
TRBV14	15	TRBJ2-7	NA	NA	TGTGCCAGCAGCCCTCCAGGGGCCCACTCCTACGAGCAGTACTTC	CASSPPGAHSYEQYF
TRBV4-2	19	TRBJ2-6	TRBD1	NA	TGTGCCAGCAGCCCATCCAAGGGACAGGGAGTCTCTGGGGCCAACGTCCTGACTTTC	CASSPSKGQGVSGANVLTF
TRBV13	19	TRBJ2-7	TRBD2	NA	TGTGCCAGCAGCGATACTGGTAGTGGTACTAGCGGGAGGGCCCACGAGCAGTACTTC	CASSDTGSGTSGRAHEQYF
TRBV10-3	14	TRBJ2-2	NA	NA	TGTGCCATCAGTCGTAGCGGGAACACCGGGGAGCTGTTTTTT	CAISRSGNTGELFF
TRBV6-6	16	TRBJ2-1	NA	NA	TGTGCCAGCAGTTACTCCGGACTCAGCTCCTACAATGAGCAGTTCTTC	CASSYSGLSSYNEQFF
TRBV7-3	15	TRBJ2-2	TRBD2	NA	TGTGCCAGCAGCTTACGCGGGAGTGACACCGGGGAGCTGTTTTTT	CASSLRGSDTGELFF
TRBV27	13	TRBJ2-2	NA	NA	TGTGCCAGTTCACTCCGCGTGGCCGGGGAGCTGTTTTTT	CASSLRVAGELFF
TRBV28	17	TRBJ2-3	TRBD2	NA	TGTGCCAGCAGTCAAAGCGGGATGGGGCCTAGCACAGATACGCAGTATTTT	CASSQSGMGPSTDTQYF
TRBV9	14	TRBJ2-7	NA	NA	TGTGCCAGCAGCGTATCGTCTAGGTCCTACGAGCAGTACTTC	CASSVSSRSYEQYF
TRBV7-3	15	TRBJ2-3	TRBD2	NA	TGTGCCAGCAGCTTGTCAGCGGGAGCGCAAGATACGCAGTATTTT	CASSLSAGAQDTQYF
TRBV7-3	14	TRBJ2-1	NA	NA	TGTGCCAGCAGCTTAACTAGCTCCTACAATGAGCAGTTCTTC	CASSLTSSYNEQFF
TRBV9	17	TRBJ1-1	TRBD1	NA	TGTGCCAGCAGCGTAGCCGGGACAGCTTACCCAAACACTGAAGCTTTCTTT	CASSVAGTAYPNTEAFF
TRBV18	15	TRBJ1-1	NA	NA	TGTGCCAGCTCACCTTGGAGGAGAGACTCTACTGAAGCTTTCTTT	CASSPWRRDSTEAFF
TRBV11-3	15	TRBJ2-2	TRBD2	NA	TGTGCCAGCAGCTCGAGGACTAGCGGGAGTGGGGAGCTGTTTTTT	CASSSRTSGSGELFF
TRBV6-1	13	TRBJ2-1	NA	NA	TGTGCCAGCATAGAGCGGGCTACTGGTGAGCAGTTCTTC	CASIERATGEQFF
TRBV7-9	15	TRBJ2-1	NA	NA	TGTGCCAGCAGCCACAGCGGCACTACCTACAATGAGCAGTTCTTC	CASSHSGTTYNEQFF